This T cell receptor (beta chain) was identified in a study of CD8+ T cells in alopecia areata. V lost 1 base, J lost 3 bases, and 10 bases lay in between. Germline V gene lookup returns CDR1 LNHDA and CDR2 SQIVND (reference sequence). The CDR3 runs 15 residues. The study, taken as a whole, reports: Scalp clonality and expanded CD8+ clones among the top 100 fell significantly with tofacitinib. Many expanded lesional clones persisted in scalp and blood during tofacitinib treatment.

Investigators isolated RNA and reverse transcribed it into cDNA to act as the sequencing template. Clones were read by immunoSEQ multiplex PCR, and TCRdb kept only the in-frame ones, dropping some. There are approximately 90,000 clones in the sample; over 70% occur only once, and roughly a sixth lies in the top ten. Treatment given: oral pan-JAK inhibitor, 5-10 mg twice daily. This clone showed up just a few times. What it binds is not known. Specimen: CD8+ T cells sorted from blood, collected at week 44, from a patient treated with tofacitinib. V gene TRBV19 combines with J gene TRBJ1-5; no reliable D call. This receptor was identified in a human donor with alopecia areata. The CDR3 here is CASSIVVAVNQPQHF. CDR3 in DNA: TGTGCCAGTAGTATAGTTGTGGCCGTCAATCAGCCCCAGCATTTT. Full variable domain (rest looked up from reference TRBV19 and TRBJ1-5): DGGITQSPKYLFRKEGQNVTLSCEQNLNHDAMYWYRQDPGQGLRLIYYSQIVNDFQKGDIAEGYSVSREKKESFPLTVTSAQKNPTAFYLCASSIVVAVNQPQHFGDGTRLSIL.